The 8 T cell receptor beta chains given below trace back to one sample, sequenced in a study of T cells in Graves' hyperthyroidism and ophthalmopathy. Authors of the study amplified TCR beta CDR3 regions from RNA transcripts. The study used the HTBI primer set for a first-round RT-PCR of the TCR CDR3. TCRdb re-called the multiplex PCR reads with MiXCR, one entry per CDR3 protein. The sample includes 600,000 or so distinct CDR3 sequences, about 14% of them seen just once. The sample comprised blood. These receptor sequences come from a woman aged 45 to 65 with Graves' ophthalmopathy.

As regards this clonotype: No conserved phenylalanine or tryptophan ends this CDR3, so it is likely a read error. The chain links TRBV11-3 to TRBJ1-3; weak D call: TRBD1 (6 bases). The CDR3 runs 17 residues. V gave up 2 bases and J gave up 2 bases, with 16 bases separating them. The germline CDR1 and CDR2 sequences are SGHNT and YENEEA. The DNA for the CDR3 is TGTGCCAGCAGCTTACAACGGAGGGGGTTTACTGGAAACACCATATATCTT. Its protein product is CASSLQRRGFTGNTIYL.

This clonotype was observed many times. This chain links TRBV20-1 with TRBJ2-5, with TRBD2 matching 7 bases. CDR1 and CDR2 (germline): DFQATT, SNEGSKA (reference sequence). The CDR3 length is 18 residues. The V segment lost 6 bases and the J segment 5 bases; nucleotides outside the gene matches: 24. In nucleotides, the CDR3 is TGCAGTGCCATCACGATTGGACCGAAAGAATACGGGGGGGAGACCCAGTACTTC. It is translated as CSAITIGPKEYGGETQYF.

At least ten counts were recorded for this clonotype. This chain links TRBV20-1 with TRBJ2-2; D is unclear. Trimming took 3 bases from V and 5 from J, leaving 10 bases between them. Germline V gene lookup returns CDR1 DFQATT and CDR2 SNEGSKA (reference sequence). This CDR3 has 13 residues. This CDR3 is CSASGFRTGELFF. CDR3 coding DNA: TGCAGTGCTAGCGGGTTTCGAACCGGGGAGCTGTTTTTT.

This clonotype was detected many times. The V gene is TRBV7-8, the J gene TRBJ1-5, with TRBD1 as a possible D gene (5 bases). Germline V gene lookup returns CDR1 SGHVS and CDR2 FQNEAQ. The V and J ends lost 0 bases and 5 bases respectively, with 8 bases between them. CDR3 length: 14 residues. CDR3 sequence reads: CASSLAPGDQPQHF. The CDR3 DNA is TGTGCCAGCAGCTTAGCACCGGGGGATCAGCCCCAGCATTTT. The whole variable domain, remainder taken from reference TRBV7-8 and TRBJ1-5, is GAGVSQSPRYKVAKRGQDVALRCDPISGHVSLFWYQQALGQGPEFLTYFQNEAQLDKSGLPSDRFFAERPEGSVSTLKIQRTQQEDSAVYLCASSLAPGDQPQHFGDGTRLSIL.

This clonotype was recorded many times. V gene TRBV28 combines with J gene TRBJ2-1; 16 bases fit TRBD2. The CDR3 totals 22 residues. Trimming at V came to 1 base and at J to 0 bases, leaving 12 bases not matched to a gene. The germline gives CDR1 MDHEN, CDR2 SYDVKM. CDR3: CASSLYYGTSGRAPSSYNEQFF. As DNA, the CDR3 is TGTGCCAGCAGTTTATATTACGGGACTAGCGGGAGGGCCCCGAGCTCCTACAATGAGCAGTTCTTC. Based on the CDR3 plus reference TRBV28 and TRBJ2-1, the full variable domain is DVKVTQSSRYLVKRTGEKVFLECVQDMDHENMFWYRQDPGLGLRLIYFSYDVKMKEKGDIPEGYSVSREKKERFSLILESASTNQTSMYLCASSLYYGTSGRAPSSYNEQFFGPGTRLTVL.

This clonotype was seen ten or more times. V and J are TRBV12-3 or TRBV12-4 and TRBJ1-1; D not certain. CDR3 size: 14 residues. V shed 2 bases and J shed 5 bases, with 12 bases lying between them. The CDR3 here is CASSLSPGRTEAFF. CDR3 bases: TGTGCCAGCAGTTTAAGTCCCGGCAGGACTGAAGCTTTCTTT.

The sample holds many counts of this clonotype. This chain uses TRBV16 with TRBJ1-2; maybe TRBD1 (5 bases). The germline CDR1 and CDR2 sequences are KGHSY and FQNENV. Trimming removed 0 bases at V and 8 bases at J, with 10 bases between. The CDR3 contains 13 residues. CDR3 region: CASSQSRDLGYTF. The CDR3 coding sequence is TGTGCCAGCAGCCAATCGAGGGACTTGGGCTACACCTTC.

Many counts were recorded for this clonotype. Its ends do not fully match the called genes, so a read error is possible. The chain recombines TRBV7-7 with TRBJ2-2; D might be TRBD1 or TRBD2, each matching 5 bases. This CDR3 region has 15 residues. Germline CDR1 is SSHAT and CDR2 is FNYEAQ (reference sequence). CDR3 protein: CASSKGPPNTGELFF. The CDR3 bases are TGTGCTAGCAGCAAGGGACCGCCGAACACCGGGGAGCTGTTTTTT.